This is a list of T cell receptor beta chains from one sample in a study of shared clonotypes between healthy human individuals. Assay used: immunoSEQ multiplex PCR; TCRdb lists only in-frame clones, some missing. The sample yields about 2.3 million clones, about 92% seen once. The material sequenced was naive CD4+ T cells from PBMCs. The source of these receptors is a young man in good health. Some clones in this sample may be carry-over from other donors' samples. CDR3s include the opening cysteine and the closing phenylalanine or tryptophan. The D gene is left open where the match is weak. Clone size, where shown, is once, few, many, or a class for clones that have expanded.

D,length,size,V,J,DNA,CDR3
.,15,.,TRBV15,TRBJ1-2,TGTGCCACCAGCAGATTACGGGGGACCGCCTATGGCTACACCTTC,CATSRLRGTAYGYTF
.,14,.,TRBV6-5,TRBJ1-2,TGTGCCAGCAGCCCGAACGATTTGGTGGGGGGCTACACCTTC,CASSPNDLVGGYTF
.,14,.,TRBV28,TRBJ1-5,TGTGCCAGCAGTGCCGGAGGGAGGAATCAGCCCCAGCATTTT,CASSAGGRNQPQHF
TRBD2,19,once,TRBV11-2,TRBJ2-2,TGTGCCAGCAGCCCCAAGCGACGACTAGCGGGACGTCGGGGCGGGGAGCTGTTTTTT,CASSPKRRLAGRRGGELFF
TRBD1,14,.,TRBV7-3,TRBJ1-1,TGTGCCAGCAGCTCAGGACAGGGAAACACTGAAGCTTTCTTT,CASSSGQGNTEAFF
TRBD1,15,.,TRBV11-3,TRBJ2-7,TGTGCCAGCAGCCCCAGGACAGGGGAAGGCTACGAGCAGTACTTC,CASSPRTGEGYEQYF
.,13,.,TRBV5-1,TRBJ1-1,TGCGCCAGCAGCTTGGAGGGGATCGCTGAAGCTTTCTTT,CASSLEGIAEAFF
.,18,.,TRBV4-1,TRBJ2-2,TGCGCCAGCAGCCAAGTGGGGAGGTCTTGGGGGAGGCCCGGGGAGCTGTTTTTT,CASSQVGRSWGRPGELFF
.,14,.,TRBV2,TRBJ2-7,TGTGCCAGCAGAACCCCGGGATCGGCCTACGAGCAGTACTTC,CASRTPGSAYEQYF
.,15,once,TRBV7-2,TRBJ2-7,TGTGCCAGCAGCACCACAGGCGTAGGAACCTACGAGCAGTACTTC,CASSTTGVGTYEQYF
.,14,.,TRBV30,TRBJ1-3,TGTGCCTGGAGTGTTGTTGACGCTGCAAACACCATATATTTT,CAWSVVDAANTIYF
TRBD1,16,.,TRBV27,TRBJ1-2,TGTGCCAGCTCGTCTCAGGGGGCGGATGTTATCTATGGCTACACCTTC,CASSSQGADVIYGYTF
.,16,.,TRBV5-1,TRBJ1-2,TGCGCCAGCAGCTTGTTGGTCAGCGGAGCTAACTATGGCTACACCTTC,CASSLLVSGANYGYTF
.,13,.,TRBV7-2,TRBJ2-3,TGTGCCAGCAGCTCCGCCAGGGGAGATACGCAGTATTTT,CASSSARGDTQYF
.,13,.,TRBV5-1,TRBJ2-1,TGCGCCAGCAGCCTCGACGGGTACAATGAGCAGTTCTTC,CASSLDGYNEQFF
.,18,.,TRBV4-1,TRBJ1-3,TGCGCCAGCAGCCTCCTGACACTTGGGGGGGCTTCGGGAAACACCATATATTTT,CASSLLTLGGASGNTIYF
.,13,.,TRBV4-1,TRBJ1-2,TGCGCCAGCAGCGGCGCCTATCGGTCTGGCTACACCTTC,CASSGAYRSGYTF
.,13,.,TRBV7-2,TRBJ1-1,TGTGCCAGCAGCTACAGAGGGAGCACTGAAGCTTTCTTT,CASSYRGSTEAFF
.,12,.,TRBV9,TRBJ1-2,TGTGCCAGCGGGCGGTCCACCTATGGCTACACCTTC,CASGRSTYGYTF
TRBD1,16,.,TRBV5-1,TRBJ1-4,TGCGCCAGCAGCTGGGGACGACAGGGACCTAATGAAAAACTGTTTTTT,CASSWGRQGPNEKLFF
TRBD1,13,once,TRBV28,TRBJ2-1,TGTGCCAGCAGAATGGGACAGTACAATGAGCAGTTCTTC,CASRMGQYNEQFF
TRBD1,14,.,TRBV7-9,TRBJ2-5,TGTGCCAGCAGGCCGGGACAGGGCCAAGAGACCCAGTACTTC,CASRPGQGQETQYF
TRBD1,14,few,TRBV6-5,TRBJ1-1,TGTGCCAGCAGTTACACCGGGACAGACACTGAAGCTTTCTTT,CASSYTGTDTEAFF
TRBD2,16,.,TRBV9,TRBJ2-1,TGTGCCAGCAGCGTAGAAGGACTAGCGAATTACAATGAGCAGTTCTTC,CASSVEGLANYNEQFF
TRBD1,18,.,TRBV7-2,TRBJ2-3,TGTGCCAGCAGCCGGGGCGACAGGGTCAGGGCACGCACAGATACGCAGTATTTT,CASSRGDRVRARTDTQYF
.,14,.,TRBV7-2,TRBJ2-3,TGTGCCAGCACCGTGAGCGGCCCCGGCGATACGCAGTATTTT,CASTVSGPGDTQYF
TRBD1,15,.,TRBV6-6,TRBJ1-1,TGTGCCAGCAGTTCCCTACGGACAGGGGCCACTGAAGCTTTCTTT,CASSSLRTGATEAFF
.,15,.,TRBV18,TRBJ1-1,TGTGCCAGCTCCCGGCGGACGGGTAAGAACACTGAAGCTTTCTTT,CASSRRTGKNTEAFF
.,13,.,TRBV4-1,TRBJ1-1,TGCGCCAGCAGCCAACTAGGGAACACTGAAGCTTTCTTT,CASSQLGNTEAFF
.,15,.,TRBV10-3,TRBJ1-3,TGTGCCATCAGTCGACAGGTTCTCTCTGGAAACACCATATATTTT,CAISRQVLSGNTIYF
TRBD1,17,.,TRBV5-1,TRBJ2-4,TGCGCCAGCAGCTTGGACGGCAGGGGGTTCCCTCTAAACATTCAGTACTTC,CASSLDGRGFPLNIQYF
TRBD1,17,.,TRBV5-4,TRBJ2-2,TGTGCCAGCAGCAGCCCCGACAGGGGGCAGAACACCGGGGAGCTGTTTTTT,CASSSPDRGQNTGELFF
.,15,.,TRBV11-2,TRBJ2-7,TGTGCCAGCAGCTTCCAGAGGGTCGGCTCCTACGAGCAGTACTTC,CASSFQRVGSYEQYF
.,17,.,TRBV13,TRBJ2-3,TGTGCCAGCAGCTACCGGACAGCCGCCCCTAGCACAGATACGCAGTATTTT,CASSYRTAAPSTDTQYF
TRBD1,11,.,TRBV28,TRBJ2-7,TGTGCCAGCAAAGCGACAGGGTTGGAGTACTTC,CASKATGLEYF
.,14,once,TRBV28,TRBJ1-4,TGTGCCAGCAGTTTAGGGACTGCGAATGAAAAACTGTTTTTT,CASSLGTANEKLFF
.,16,once,TRBV27,TRBJ2-3,TGTGCCAGCAGTAAAATAAGGGGTTCTAGCACAGATACGCAGTATTTT,CASSKIRGSSTDTQYF
.,12,.,TRBV9,TRBJ2-2,TGTGCCAGCAGCGTCCGACCCGGGGAGCTGTTTTTT,CASSVRPGELFF
TRBD2,15,.,TRBV6-5,TRBJ2-3,TGTGCCAGCAGTATTTCCCTAGCGGGAGCCGATACGCAGTATTTT,CASSISLAGADTQYF
.,16,.,TRBV27,TRBJ2-3,TGTGCCAGCAGCCGGCCGGGACTCTTGGGCACAGATACGCAGTATTTT,CASSRPGLLGTDTQYF
.,16,.,TRBV5-1,TRBJ2-1,TGCGCCAGCAACAATTTCCTCGGGGGTTTTATCAATGAGCAGTTCTTC,CASNNFLGGFINEQFF
.,19,.,TRBV21-1,TRBJ1-1,TGTGCCAGCAGCAAAGTTGAAGGGACAGGCGGCTACGCCAGAACTGAAGCTTTCTTT,CASSKVEGTGGYARTEAFF
.,13,.,TRBV7-2,TRBJ1-1,TGTGCCAGCAGCCCGACCAGGGACACTGAAGCTTTCTTT,CASSPTRDTEAFF